The clone carrying this T cell receptor (beta chain) has a handful of counts. Antigen unknown. Use of 60 Vbeta and 13 Jbeta primers characterized the PCR. Using immunoSEQ multiplex PCR, the repertoire was profiled, and TCRdb retains in-frame clones only, with some absent. The data contain about 120,000 clones, 80% of them singletons. The data were obtained in a study of cytomegalovirus exposure and HLA in healthy donors. Notes on the study in general: In most subjects, TCR beta sequences reportedly gave accurate predictions of HLA-A and HLA-B alleles.

The germline V gene encodes CDR1 SGDLS and CDR2 YYNGEE. Unmatched junction bases numbered 17, after V lost 4 bases and J lost 0 bases. CDR3 length: 19 amino acids. The sample consisted of PBMCs. This clonotype was obtained from a female donor in good health and CMV-seronegative. The chain couples TRBV9 to TRBJ1-2; 8 positions agree with TRBD1. In DNA, the CDR3 is TGTGCCAGCAGCCGCCCCAGGACAGGGCCGCGGTGGGCTAACTATGGCTACACCTTC. This codes for CASSRPRTGPRWANYGYTF.